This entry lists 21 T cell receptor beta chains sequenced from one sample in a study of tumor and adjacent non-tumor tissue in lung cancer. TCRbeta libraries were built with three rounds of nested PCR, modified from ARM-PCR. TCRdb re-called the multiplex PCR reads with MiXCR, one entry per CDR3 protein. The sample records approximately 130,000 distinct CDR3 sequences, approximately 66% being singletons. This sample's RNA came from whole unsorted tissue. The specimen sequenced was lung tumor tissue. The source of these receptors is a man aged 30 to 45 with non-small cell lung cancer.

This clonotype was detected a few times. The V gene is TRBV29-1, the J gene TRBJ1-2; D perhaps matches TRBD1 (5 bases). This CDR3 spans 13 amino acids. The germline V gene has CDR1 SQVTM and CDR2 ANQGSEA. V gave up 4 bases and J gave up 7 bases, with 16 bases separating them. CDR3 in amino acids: CSVVNQGRGGYTF. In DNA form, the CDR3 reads TGCAGCGTTGTTAATCAGGGACGAGGTGGCTACACCTTC.

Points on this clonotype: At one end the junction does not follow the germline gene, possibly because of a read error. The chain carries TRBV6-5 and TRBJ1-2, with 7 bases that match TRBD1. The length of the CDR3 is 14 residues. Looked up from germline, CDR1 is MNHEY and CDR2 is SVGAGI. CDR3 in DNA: TGTGCCAGTCAAAGGCGACAGGGAGGGTATGACTACACCTTC. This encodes CASQRRQGGYDYTF.

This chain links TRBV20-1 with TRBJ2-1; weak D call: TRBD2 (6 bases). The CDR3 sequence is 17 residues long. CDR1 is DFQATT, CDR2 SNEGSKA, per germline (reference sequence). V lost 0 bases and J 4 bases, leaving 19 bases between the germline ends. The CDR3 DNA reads TGCAGTGCTAGAGATCCTGGGGCGGGACCCTCATACAATGAGCAGTTCTTC. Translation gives CSARDPGAGPSYNEQFF.

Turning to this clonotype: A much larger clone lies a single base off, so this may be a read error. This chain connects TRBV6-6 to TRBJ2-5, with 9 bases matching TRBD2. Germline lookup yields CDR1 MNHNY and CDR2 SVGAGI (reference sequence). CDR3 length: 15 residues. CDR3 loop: CANSYSGGPQETQYF. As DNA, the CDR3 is TGTGCCAACAGTTACAGCGGGGGGCCCCAAGAGACCCAGTACTTC.

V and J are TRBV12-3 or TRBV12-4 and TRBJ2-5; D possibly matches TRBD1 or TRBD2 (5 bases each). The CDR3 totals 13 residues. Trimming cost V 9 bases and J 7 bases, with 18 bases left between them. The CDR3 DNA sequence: TGTGCCAGGAGCACGTTGGGGGTGTGGACCCAGTACTTC. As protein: CARSTLGVWTQYF.

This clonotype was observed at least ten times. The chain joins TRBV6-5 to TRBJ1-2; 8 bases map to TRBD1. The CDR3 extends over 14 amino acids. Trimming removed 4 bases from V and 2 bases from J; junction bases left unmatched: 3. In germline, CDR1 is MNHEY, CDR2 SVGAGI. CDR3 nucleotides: TGTGCCAGCAGTTCGAGGACAGGGAACTATGGCTACACCTTC. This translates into CASSSRTGNYGYTF.

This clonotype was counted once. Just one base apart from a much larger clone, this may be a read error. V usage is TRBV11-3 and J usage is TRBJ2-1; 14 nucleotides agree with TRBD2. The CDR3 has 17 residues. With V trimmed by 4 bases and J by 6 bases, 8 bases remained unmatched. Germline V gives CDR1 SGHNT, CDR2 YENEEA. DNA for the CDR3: TGTGCCAGCAGCTCAGGACTAGCGGGGGGCCGCCTCAATGAGCAGTTCTTC. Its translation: CASSSGLAGGRLNEQFF.

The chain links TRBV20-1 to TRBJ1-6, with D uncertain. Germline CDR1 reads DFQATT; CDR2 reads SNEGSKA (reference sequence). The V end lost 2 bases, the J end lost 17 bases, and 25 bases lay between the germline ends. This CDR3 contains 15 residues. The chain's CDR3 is CSARLAGGNNSPFHF. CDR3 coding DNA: TGCAGTGCTAGACTGGCGGGCGGCAATAATTCACCTTTCCACTTT.

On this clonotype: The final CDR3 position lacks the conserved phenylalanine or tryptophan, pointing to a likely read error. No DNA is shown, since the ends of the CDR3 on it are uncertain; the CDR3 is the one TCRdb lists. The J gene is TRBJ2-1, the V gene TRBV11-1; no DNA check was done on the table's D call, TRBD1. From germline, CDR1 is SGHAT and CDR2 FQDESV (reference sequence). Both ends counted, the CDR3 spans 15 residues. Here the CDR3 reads CASRLTGGSYNVKFS.

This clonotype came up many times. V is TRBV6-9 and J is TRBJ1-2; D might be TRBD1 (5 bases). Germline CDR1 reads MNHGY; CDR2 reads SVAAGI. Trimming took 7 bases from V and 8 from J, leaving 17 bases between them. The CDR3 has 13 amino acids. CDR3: CASIPWGGSGYTF. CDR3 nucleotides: TGTGCCAGCATTCCCTGGGGGGGGTCGGGCTACACCTTC.

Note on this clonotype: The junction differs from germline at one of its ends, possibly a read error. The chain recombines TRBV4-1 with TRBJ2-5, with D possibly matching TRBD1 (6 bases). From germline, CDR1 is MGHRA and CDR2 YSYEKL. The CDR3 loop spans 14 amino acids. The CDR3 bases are TGCGCCAGCAGCTTCTCGGACAGTCAAGAGACCCGGTACTTC. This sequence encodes CASSFSDSQETRYF.

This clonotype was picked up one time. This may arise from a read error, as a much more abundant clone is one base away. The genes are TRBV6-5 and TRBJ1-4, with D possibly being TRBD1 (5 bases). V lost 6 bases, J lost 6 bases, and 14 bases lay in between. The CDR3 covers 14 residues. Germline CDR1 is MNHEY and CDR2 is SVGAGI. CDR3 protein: CASRMVGGDEKLFF. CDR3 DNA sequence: TGTGCCAGCAGGATGGTGGGAGGGGATGAAAAACTGTTTTTT.

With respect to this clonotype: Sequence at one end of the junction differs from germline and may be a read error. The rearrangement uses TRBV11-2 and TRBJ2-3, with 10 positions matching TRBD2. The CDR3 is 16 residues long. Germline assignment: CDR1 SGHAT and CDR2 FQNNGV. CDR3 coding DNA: TGTGCCAGCAGCGACGGACTAGCGGCCGGCACTGATACGCAGTATTTT. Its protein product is CASSDGLAAGTDTQYF.

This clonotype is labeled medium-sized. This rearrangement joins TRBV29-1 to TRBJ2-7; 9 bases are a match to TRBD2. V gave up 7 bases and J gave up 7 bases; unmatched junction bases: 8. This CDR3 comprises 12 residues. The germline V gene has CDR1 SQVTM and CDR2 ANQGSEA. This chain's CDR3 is CSAGLAGWEQYF. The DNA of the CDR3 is TGCAGCGCGGGCCTAGCGGGATGGGAGCAGTACTTC.

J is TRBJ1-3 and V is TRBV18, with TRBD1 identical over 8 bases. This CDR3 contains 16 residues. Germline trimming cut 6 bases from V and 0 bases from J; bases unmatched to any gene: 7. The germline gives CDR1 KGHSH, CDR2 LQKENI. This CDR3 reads CASSRAGGTSGNTIYF. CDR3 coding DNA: TGTGCCAGCTCCCGCGCAGGGGGCACCTCTGGAAACACCATATATTTT.

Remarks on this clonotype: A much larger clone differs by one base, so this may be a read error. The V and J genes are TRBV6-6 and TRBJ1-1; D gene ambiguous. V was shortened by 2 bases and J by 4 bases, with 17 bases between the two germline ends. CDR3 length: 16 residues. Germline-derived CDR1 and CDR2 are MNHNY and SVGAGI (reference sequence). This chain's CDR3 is CASSYRTTSMTTEAFF. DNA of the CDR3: TGTGCCAGCAGTTACCGCACGACCTCTATGACCACTGAAGCTTTCTTT.

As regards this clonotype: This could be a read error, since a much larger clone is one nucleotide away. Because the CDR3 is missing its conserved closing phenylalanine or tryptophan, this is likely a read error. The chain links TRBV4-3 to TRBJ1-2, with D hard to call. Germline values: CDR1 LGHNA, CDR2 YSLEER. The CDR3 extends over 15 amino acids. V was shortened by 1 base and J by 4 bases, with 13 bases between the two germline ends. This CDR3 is CASSQGPDVSYGYTS. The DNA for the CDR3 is TGCGCCAGCAGCCAAGGTCCGGACGTCAGCTATGGCTACACCTCC.

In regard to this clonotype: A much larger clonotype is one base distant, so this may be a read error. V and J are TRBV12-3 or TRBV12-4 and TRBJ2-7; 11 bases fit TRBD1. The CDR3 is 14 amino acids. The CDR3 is CVSSPGQGAYEQYF. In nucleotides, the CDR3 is TGTGTCAGCAGTCCTGGACAGGGGGCGTACGAGCAGTACTTC.

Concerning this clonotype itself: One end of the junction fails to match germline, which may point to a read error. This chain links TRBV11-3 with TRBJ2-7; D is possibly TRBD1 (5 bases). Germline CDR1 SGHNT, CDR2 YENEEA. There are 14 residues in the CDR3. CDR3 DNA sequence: TGTGCCAGCAGTTTAGGTGGCAGGGCACGCGAGCAGTACTTC. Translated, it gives CASSLGGRAREQYF.

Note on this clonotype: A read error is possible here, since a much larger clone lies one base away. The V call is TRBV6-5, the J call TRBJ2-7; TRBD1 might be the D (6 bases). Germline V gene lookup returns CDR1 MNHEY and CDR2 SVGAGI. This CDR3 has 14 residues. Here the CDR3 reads CASSNFDRNYDQYF. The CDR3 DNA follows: TGTGCCAGCAGTAACTTCGACAGGAACTACGATCAGTACTTC.

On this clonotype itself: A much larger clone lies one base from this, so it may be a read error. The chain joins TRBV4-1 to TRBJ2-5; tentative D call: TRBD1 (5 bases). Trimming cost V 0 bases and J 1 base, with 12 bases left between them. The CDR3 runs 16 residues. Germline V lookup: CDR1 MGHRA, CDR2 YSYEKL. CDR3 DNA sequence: TGCGCCAGCAGCCAAGATGACTGGGGCGGCCAAGAGACCCAGTACTTC. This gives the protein CASSQDDWGGQETQYF.